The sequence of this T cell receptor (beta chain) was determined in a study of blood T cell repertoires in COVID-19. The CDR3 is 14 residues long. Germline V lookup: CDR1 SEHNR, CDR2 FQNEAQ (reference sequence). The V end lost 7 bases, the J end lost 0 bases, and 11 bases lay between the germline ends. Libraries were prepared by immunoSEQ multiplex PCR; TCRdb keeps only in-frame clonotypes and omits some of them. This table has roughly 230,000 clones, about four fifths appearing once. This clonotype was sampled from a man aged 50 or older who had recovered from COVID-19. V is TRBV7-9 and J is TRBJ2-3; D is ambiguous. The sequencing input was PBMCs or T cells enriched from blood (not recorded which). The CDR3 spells CASTREFSTDTQYF. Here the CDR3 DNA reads TGTGCCAGCACTCGCGAATTTAGCACAGATACGCAGTATTTT.